Listed below are T cell receptor beta chains from one sample, sequenced in a study of PD-1 blockade in classical Hodgkin lymphoma. TCRdb's copy holds only in-frame clones and misses some; the assay was immunoSEQ multiplex PCR. Of some 30,000 clones in the sample, around 90% were seen once. Source: CD4+ T cells from blood, taken before the fourth cycle of nivolumab. These receptors were taken from a human donor with classical Hodgkin lymphoma. CDR3s include the opening cysteine and the closing phenylalanine or tryptophan. The D gene is left open where the match is weak. Clone size appears in some rows only: once, few, many, or a class for an expanded clone.

clone_size	v_call	j_call	cdr3_length	d_call	cdr3_aa	cdr3_nt
.	TRBV6-1	TRBJ1-1	15	.	CASSDQSGSNTEAFF	TGTGCCAGCAGTGACCAGTCAGGGTCGAACACTGAAGCTTTCTTT
.	TRBV6-1	TRBJ2-7	13	.	CASSEGGAYEQYF	TGTGCCAGCAGTGAGGGGGGAGCCTACGAGCAGTACTTC
.	TRBV27	TRBJ2-7	14	.	CASSSSIGPYEQYF	TGTGCCAGCAGTTCATCAATAGGTCCCTACGAGCAGTACTTC
.	TRBV2	TRBJ1-1	14	TRBD1	CASSWQGARTEAFF	TGTGCCAGCAGCTGGCAGGGGGCGCGCACTGAAGCTTTCTTT
.	TRBV7-6	TRBJ1-1	14	.	CASSLGHLNTEAFF	TGTGCCAGCAGCTTAGGACACCTGAACACTGAAGCTTTCTTT
.	TRBV27	TRBJ2-7	14	.	CASSLRTDSYEQYF	TGTGCCAGCAGTTTGCGGACAGACTCCTACGAGCAGTACTTC
.	TRBV18	TRBJ2-1	15	.	CASSPLVSSYNEQFF	TGTGCCAGCTCACCATTGGTGAGCTCCTACAATGAGCAGTTCTTC
.	TRBV11-2	TRBJ2-7	16	.	CASSLDPFWTVYEQYF	TGTGCCAGCAGCTTAGATCCGTTCTGGACAGTCTACGAGCAGTACTTC
.	TRBV10-3	TRBJ2-3	12	.	CAISESADTQYF	TGTGCCATCAGTGAGTCTGCAGATACGCAGTATTTT
.	TRBV19	TRBJ1-5	15	.	CASSIGPQRNQPQHF	TGTGCCAGTAGTATAGGCCCCCAGAGGAATCAGCCCCAGCATTTT
once	TRBV5-6	TRBJ2-1	16	TRBD1	CASSLEKGAGFNEQFF	TGTGCCAGCAGCTTGGAAAAGGGGGCTGGGTTCAATGAGCAGTTCTTC
.	TRBV27	TRBJ2-1	18	TRBD2	CASSAPGDYRTRGGEQFF	TGTGCCAGCAGTGCTCCCGGGGACTATAGGACGAGGGGCGGTGAGCAGTTCTTC
.	TRBV5-1	TRBJ1-1	15	TRBD1	CASSFMGQTNTEAFF	TGCGCCAGCAGCTTTATGGGACAGACGAACACTGAAGCTTTCTTT
.	TRBV27	TRBJ2-4	18	.	CASTPAPKSGEIVNIQYF	TGTGCCAGCACCCCCGCCCCCAAATCAGGGGAGATAGTGAACATTCAGTACTTC
.	TRBV5-6	TRBJ1-1	17	.	CASSLIPGVTMNTEAFF	TGTGCCAGCAGCTTGATACCTGGGGTAACGATGAACACTGAAGCTTTCTTT
.	TRBV7-9	TRBJ2-3	15	TRBD2	CASSFTSGSLDTQYF	TGTGCCAGCAGCTTCACTAGCGGGAGCCTAGATACGCAGTATTTT
.	TRBV30	TRBJ2-1	18	TRBD2	CAWGGLAGGPNSYNEQFF	TGTGCCTGGGGCGGACTAGCGGGAGGCCCAAACTCCTACAATGAGCAGTTCTTC
.	TRBV19	TRBJ2-7	11	.	CASSAGYEQYF	TGTGCCAGTAGTGCAGGCTACGAGCAGTACTTC
.	TRBV5-1	TRBJ1-2	12	.	CASSLDRVGYTF	TGCGCCAGCAGCTTGGACAGGGTTGGCTACACCTTC
.	TRBV7-2	TRBJ2-7	14	TRBD2	CASSPRGLVGEQYF	TGTGCCAGCAGCCCTCGGGGACTAGTGGGCGAGCAGTACTTC
.	TRBV19	TRBJ1-1	15	.	CASSTEEGKRTEAFF	TGTGCCAGTAGTACTGAGGAGGGAAAAAGGACTGAAGCTTTCTTT
.	TRBV6-1	TRBJ2-1	15	TRBD1	CASSRTGASYNEQFF	TGTGCCAGCAGCCGGACAGGGGCCTCCTACAATGAGCAGTTCTTC
.	TRBV11-2	TRBJ2-3	14	TRBD2	CASSPTSPLDTQYF	TGTGCCAGCAGCCCGACTAGCCCCTTGGATACGCAGTATTTT
.	TRBV7-6	TRBJ2-7	14	.	CASSSGIGAYEQYF	TGTGCCAGCAGCTCCGGGATCGGGGCCTACGAGCAGTACTTC
.	TRBV29-1	TRBJ2-1	16	TRBD2	CSVEKHPGLAMHEQFF	TGCAGCGTTGAAAAGCACCCGGGACTAGCTATGCATGAGCAGTTCTTC
.	TRBV18	TRBJ2-7	17	TRBD1	CASSPPTGTGSSYEQYF	TGTGCCAGCTCACCACCCACCGGGACAGGGTCCTCCTACGAGCAGTACTTC
.	TRBV30	TRBJ1-2	13	.	CAWSVDQRYGYTF	TGTGCCTGGAGTGTCGACCAGCGCTATGGCTACACCTTC
.	TRBV6-1	TRBJ1-5	16	.	CASSEASSRGNQPQHF	TGTGCCAGCAGTGAAGCGTCTTCTAGGGGGAATCAGCCCCAGCATTTT
once	TRBV27	TRBJ2-1	15	TRBD2	CASYPLAGEGHEQFF	TGTGCCAGCTATCCCCTTGCGGGAGAGGGCCATGAGCAGTTCTTC
.	TRBV11-2	TRBJ2-3	15	.	CASTKVRASTDTQYF	TGTGCCAGCACTAAGGTACGGGCGAGCACAGATACGCAGTATTTT
.	TRBV5-1	TRBJ2-3	17	TRBD2	CASSLGVGGRIADTQYF	TGCGCCAGCAGCTTGGGAGTTGGCGGGAGGATCGCAGATACGCAGTATTTT
.	TRBV28	TRBJ1-2	14	.	CASSTGGVSYGYTF	TGTGCCAGCTCAACCGGGGGGGTATCCTATGGCTACACCTTC
.	TRBV5-4	TRBJ2-1	14	.	CASSGSGSYNEQFF	TGTGCCAGCAGCGGAAGCGGCTCCTACAATGAGCAGTTCTTC
once	TRBV5-5	TRBJ2-7	15	TRBD1	CASSSRADRVREQYF	TGTGCCAGCAGCTCACGCGCGGACAGGGTCCGCGAGCAGTACTTC
.	TRBV5-1	TRBJ1-1	15	.	CASSLVTQENTEAFF	TGCGCCAGCAGCTTGGTGACACAGGAGAACACTGAAGCTTTCTTT
.	TRBV12-5	TRBJ1-2	14	.	CASALHTGIDGYTF	TGTGCTAGTGCCCTACACACGGGGATTGACGGCTACACCTTC
once	TRBV2	TRBJ2-7	12	.	CASSQSSYEQYF	TGTGCCAGCAGCCAATCCTCCTACGAGCAGTACTTC
.	TRBV9	TRBJ2-3	13	.	CASGRPITDTQYF	TGTGCCAGCGGGAGACCGATCACAGATACGCAGTATTTT